The 11 T cell receptor beta chains below come from one sample, sequenced in a study of blood T cells in healthy people across ages. Through a sample-barcoded 5' primer and a J-beta primer mix, a second PCR was run for roughly 6 to 12 cycles. TCRdb recomputed calls from the 5' RACE reads with MiXCR, one row per CDR3 protein. The sample includes roughly 800,000 distinct CDR3 sequences, about a quarter of them seen just once. The same data also went into a second study, on T cells of mothers and their children.

Sequencing used blood. Receptors were obtained from a boy aged 5-17 years in good health.

This chain joins TRBV20-1 and TRBJ1-4; D is unclear. The germline gives CDR1 DFQATT, CDR2 SNEGSKA (reference sequence). The CDR3 spans 15 residues. The V gene lost 6 bases and the J gene lost 7 bases, with 21 bases spanning the gap. The CDR3 here is CSAPMDGSSGEKLFF. CDR3 nucleotide sequence: TGCAGTGCCCCTATGGATGGCAGCTCGGGTGAAAAACTGTTTTTT.

This clonotype has only one observation. The V call is TRBV12-3 or TRBV12-4, the J call TRBJ1-2; D is ambiguous. Between the trimmed V and J ends, which lost 4 bases and 5 bases, there was a span of 8 bases. The CDR3 totals 12 residues. In DNA form, the CDR3 reads TGTGCCAGCAGTTGGGGTTTTTATGGCTACACCTTC. Protein product: CASSWGFYGYTF.

The CDR3, as DNA: TGTGCCAGCAGCTTAACGGGCGAAACCGGGGAGCTGTTTTTT. Its protein is CASSLTGETGELFF. The chain is built from TRBV7-3 and TRBJ2-2; no clear D. This CDR3 has 14 amino acids. Germline CDR1 SGHTA, CDR2 FQGTGA. Between the trimmed V and J ends, which lost 0 bases and 5 bases, there was a span of 7 bases.

V and J are TRBV5-1 and TRBJ1-5; perhaps TRBD1 as D (5 bases). CDR3 length equals 13 residues. The V end was cut by 5 bases, the J end by 3 bases, with 9 bases between. The germline CDR1 and CDR2 sequences are SGHRS and YFSETQ. The DNA for the CDR3 is TGCGCCAGCAGATTAGGGGACAATCAGCCCCAGCATTTT. Its translation is CASRLGDNQPQHF.

The chain links TRBV29-1 to TRBJ1-2; the D gene is possibly TRBD1 (6 bases). Germline V CDR1 and CDR2: SQVTM, ANQGSEA. V dropped 3 bases and J dropped 7 bases, with 12 bases sitting between them. The CDR3 is made up of 12 amino acids. This CDR3 is CSVDDRFGGYTF. CDR3 in DNA: TGCAGCGTTGATGACAGGTTCGGTGGCTACACCTTC.

The chain uses TRBV27 and TRBJ1-2; TRBD1 is a possible D gene (6 bases). Trimming shortened V by 8 bases and J by 4 bases, and 20 bases separated the two germline ends. Per germline, CDR1 MNHEY and CDR2 SMNVEV (reference sequence). This CDR3 spans 15 amino acids. CDR3 coding DNA: TGTGCCAGCGGCGCAGCGGGGGCCGCCTTCTATGGCTACACCTTC. Protein product: CASGAAGAAFYGYTF.

This clonotype was counted only a few times. One end of the junction fails to match germline, which may point to a read error. The rearrangement joins TRBV20-1 to TRBJ2-5, with TRBD2 as a possible D gene (7 bases). This CDR3 spans 14 amino acids. Germline values: CDR1 DFQATT, CDR2 SNEGSKA (reference sequence). In DNA, the CDR3 is TGCAGTGCTAGAGATCGAGGGGGGGCCGGGACCCAGTACTTT. Residues: CSARDRGGAGTQYF.

Ten or more counts support this clonotype. V is TRBV12-3 or TRBV12-4 and J is TRBJ2-2, with D perhaps TRBD1 (6 bases). Trimming stripped 6 bases from V and 4 bases from J, with 15 bases between. The CDR3 covers 15 residues. CDR3 sequence: CASSDPVQGTGELFF. The CDR3 DNA is TGTGCCAGCAGCGATCCGGTACAGGGCACCGGGGAGCTGTTTTTT.

This rearrangement joins TRBV7-9 to TRBJ2-7; TRBD1 agrees at 7 bases. The CDR3 covers 20 residues. Germline CDR1 and CDR2: SEHNR and FQNEAQ (reference sequence). J was trimmed by 2 bases and V by 5 bases; bases with no gene match: 24. CDR3 in amino acids: CASSLHSLPRTVQGAYEQYF. The CDR3 bases are TGTGCCAGCAGCCTACACTCCTTACCTCGGACAGTCCAGGGGGCCTACGAGCAGTACTTC.

About this clonotype: Germline and junction disagree at one end, which may indicate a read error. The genes are TRBV9 and TRBJ2-5, with a tentative D call TRBD1 (7 bases). The DNA matches TRBJ2-7 better at its end, which makes the J call doubtful. CDR1 is SGDLS, CDR2 YYNGEE, per germline. The CDR3 sequence is 14 residues long. The CDR3: CACSAIGGGFEQYF. CDR3 nucleotides: TGTGCCTGCAGCGCCATTGGAGGGGGCTTCGAGCAGTACTTC.

The chain couples TRBV5-1 to TRBJ1-2; D is possibly TRBD1 (5 bases). V was pared by 4 bases and J by 3 bases, with 13 bases between. CDR1 and CDR2 from the germline V gene are SGHRS and YFSETQ. The CDR3 is 14 amino acids. The DNA of the CDR3 is TGCGCCAGCAGCCCTTGGGGGGGTGACTATGGCTACACCTTC. As protein: CASSPWGGDYGYTF.